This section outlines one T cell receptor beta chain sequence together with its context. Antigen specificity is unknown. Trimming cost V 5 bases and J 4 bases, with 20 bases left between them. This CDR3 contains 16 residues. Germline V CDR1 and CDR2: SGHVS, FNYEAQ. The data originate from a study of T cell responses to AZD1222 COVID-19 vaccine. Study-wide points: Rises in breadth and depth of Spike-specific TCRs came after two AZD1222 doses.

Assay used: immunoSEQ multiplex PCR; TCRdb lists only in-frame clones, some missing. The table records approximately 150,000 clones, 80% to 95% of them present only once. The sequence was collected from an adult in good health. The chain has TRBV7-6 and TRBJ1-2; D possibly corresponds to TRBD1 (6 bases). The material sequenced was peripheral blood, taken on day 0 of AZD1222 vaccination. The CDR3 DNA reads TGTGCCAGCAGCCTAGGGGTGGGACAAGCGCCCTATGGCTACACCTTC. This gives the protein CASSLGVGQAPYGYTF. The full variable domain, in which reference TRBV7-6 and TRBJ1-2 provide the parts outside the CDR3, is GAGVSQSPRYKVTKRGQDVALRCDPISGHVSLYWYRQALGQGPEFLTYFNYEAQQDKSGLPNDRFSAERPEGSISTLTIQRTEQRDSAMYRCASSLGVGQAPYGYTFGSGTRLTVV.